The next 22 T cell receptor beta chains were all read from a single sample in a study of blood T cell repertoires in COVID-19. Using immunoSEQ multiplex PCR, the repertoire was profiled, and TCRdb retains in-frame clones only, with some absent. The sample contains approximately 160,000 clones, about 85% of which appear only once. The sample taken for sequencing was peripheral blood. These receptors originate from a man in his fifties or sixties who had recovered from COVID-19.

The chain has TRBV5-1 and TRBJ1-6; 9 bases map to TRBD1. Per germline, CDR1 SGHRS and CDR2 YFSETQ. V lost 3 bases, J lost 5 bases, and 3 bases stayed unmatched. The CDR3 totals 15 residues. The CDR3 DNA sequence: TGCGCCAGCAGCTACCGGACAGGGGATAATTCACCCCTCCACTTT. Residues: CASSYRTGDNSPLHF.

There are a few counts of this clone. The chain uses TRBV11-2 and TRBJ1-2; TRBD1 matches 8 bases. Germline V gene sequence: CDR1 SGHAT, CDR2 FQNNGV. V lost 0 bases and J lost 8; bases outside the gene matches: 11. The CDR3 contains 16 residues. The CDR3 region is CASSLDGGSGGRGYTF. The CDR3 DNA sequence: TGTGCCAGCAGCTTAGATGGGGGATCAGGGGGCAGAGGCTACACCTTC.

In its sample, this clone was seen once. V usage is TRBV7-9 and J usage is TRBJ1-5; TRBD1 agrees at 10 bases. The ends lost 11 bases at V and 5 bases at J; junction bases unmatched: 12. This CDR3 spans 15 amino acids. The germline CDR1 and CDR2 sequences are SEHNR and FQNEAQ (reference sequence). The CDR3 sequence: CASSEGTGDYQPQHF. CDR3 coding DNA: TGTGCCTCATCCGAGGGGACAGGGGATTATCAGCCCCAGCATTTT.

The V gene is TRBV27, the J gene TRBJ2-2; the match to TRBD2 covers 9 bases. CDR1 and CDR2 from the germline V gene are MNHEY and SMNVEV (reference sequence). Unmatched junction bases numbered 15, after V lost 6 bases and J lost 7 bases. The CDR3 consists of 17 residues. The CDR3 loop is CASRPSSAGGAVGELFF. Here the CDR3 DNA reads TGTGCCAGCAGACCATCCTCTGCGGGGGGGGCAGTCGGGGAGCTGTTTTTT.

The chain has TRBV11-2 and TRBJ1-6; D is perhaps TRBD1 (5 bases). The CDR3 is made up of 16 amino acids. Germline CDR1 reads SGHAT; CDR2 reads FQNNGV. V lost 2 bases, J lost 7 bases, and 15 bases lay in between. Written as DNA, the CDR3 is TGTGCCAGCAGCTTATTAGGGAGGACAAACAATTCACCCCTCCACTTT. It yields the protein CASSLLGRTNNSPLHF. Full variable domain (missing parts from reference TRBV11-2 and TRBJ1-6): EAGVAQSPRYKIIEKRQSVAFWCNPISGHATLYWYQQILGQGPKLLIQFQNNGVVDDSQLPKDRFSAERLKGVDSTLKIQPAKLEDSAVYLCASSLLGRTNNSPLHFGNGTRLTVT.

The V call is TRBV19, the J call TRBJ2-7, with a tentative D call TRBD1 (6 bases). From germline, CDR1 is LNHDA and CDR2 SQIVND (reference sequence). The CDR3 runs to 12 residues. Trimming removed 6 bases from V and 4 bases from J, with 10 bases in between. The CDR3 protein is CASRDRSYEQYF. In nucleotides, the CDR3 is TGTGCCAGTAGGGACAGAAGTTACGAGCAGTACTTC.

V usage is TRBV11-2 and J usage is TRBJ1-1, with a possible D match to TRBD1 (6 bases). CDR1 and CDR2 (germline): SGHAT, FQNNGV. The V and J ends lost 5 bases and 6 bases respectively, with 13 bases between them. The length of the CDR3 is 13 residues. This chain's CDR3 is CASSHQGIAEAFF. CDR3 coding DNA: TGTGCCAGCAGCCACCAGGGGATCGCTGAAGCTTTCTTT.

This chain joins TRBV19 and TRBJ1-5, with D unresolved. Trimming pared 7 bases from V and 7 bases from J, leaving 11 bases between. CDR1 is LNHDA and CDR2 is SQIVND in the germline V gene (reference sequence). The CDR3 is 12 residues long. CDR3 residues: CASNQREQPQHF. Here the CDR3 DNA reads TGTGCCAGTAATCAACGCGAACAGCCCCAGCATTTT. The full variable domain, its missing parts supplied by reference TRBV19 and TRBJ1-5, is DGGITQSPKYLFRKEGQNVTLSCEQNLNHDAMYWYRQDPGQGLRLIYYSQIVNDFQKGDIAEGYSVSREKKESFPLTVTSAQKNPTAFYLCASNQREQPQHFGDGTRLSIL.

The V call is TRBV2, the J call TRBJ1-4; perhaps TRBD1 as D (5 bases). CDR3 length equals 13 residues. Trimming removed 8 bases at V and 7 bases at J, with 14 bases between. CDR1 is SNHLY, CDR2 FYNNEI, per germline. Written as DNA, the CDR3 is TGTGCCAGCCACCAGGGACTAGTTGAAAAACTGTTTTTT. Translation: CASHQGLVEKLFF.

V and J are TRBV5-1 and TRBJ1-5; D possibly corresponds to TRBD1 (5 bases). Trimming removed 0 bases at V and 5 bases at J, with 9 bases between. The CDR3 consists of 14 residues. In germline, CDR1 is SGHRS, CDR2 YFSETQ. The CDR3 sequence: CASSLAGGDQPQHF. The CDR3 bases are TGCGCCAGCAGCTTGGCGGGAGGGGATCAGCCCCAGCATTTT. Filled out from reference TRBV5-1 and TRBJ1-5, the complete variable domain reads KAGVTQTPRYLIKTRGQQVTLSCSPISGHRSVSWYQQTPGQGLQFLFEYFSETQRNKGNFPGRFSGRQFSNSRSEMNVSTLELGDSALYLCASSLAGGDQPQHFGDGTRLSIL.

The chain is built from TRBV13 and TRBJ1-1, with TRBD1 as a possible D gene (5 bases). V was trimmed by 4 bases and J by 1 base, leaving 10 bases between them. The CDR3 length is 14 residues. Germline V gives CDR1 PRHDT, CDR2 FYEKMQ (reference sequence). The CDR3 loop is CASSYPQENTEAFF. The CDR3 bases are TGTGCCAGCAGCTACCCACAGGAGAACACTGAAGCTTTCTTT.

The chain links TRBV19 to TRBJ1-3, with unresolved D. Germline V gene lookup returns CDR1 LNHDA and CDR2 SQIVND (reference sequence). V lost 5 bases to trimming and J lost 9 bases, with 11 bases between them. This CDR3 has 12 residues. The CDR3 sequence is CASSGGAGTIYF. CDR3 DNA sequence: TGTGCCAGTAGTGGAGGAGCGGGCACCATATATTTT.

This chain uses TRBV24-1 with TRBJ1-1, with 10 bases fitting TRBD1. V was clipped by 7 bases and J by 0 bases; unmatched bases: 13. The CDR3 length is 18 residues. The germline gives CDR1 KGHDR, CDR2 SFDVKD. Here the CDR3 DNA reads TGTGCCACCAGCGATCCCTTAAGACAGGGGGCGGTGAACACTGAAGCTTTCTTT. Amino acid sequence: CATSDPLRQGAVNTEAFF.

CDR3 sequence: CASSPPAVPGGGYTF. DNA of the CDR3: TGTGCCAGCAGCCCCCCCGCGGTTCCCGGAGGGGGCTACACCTTC. This rearrangement joins TRBV7-8 to TRBJ1-2, with D hard to call. The CDR3 length is 15 residues. Germline CDR1 and CDR2: SGHVS and FQNEAQ. Trimming pared 5 bases from V and 8 bases from J, leaving 21 bases between.

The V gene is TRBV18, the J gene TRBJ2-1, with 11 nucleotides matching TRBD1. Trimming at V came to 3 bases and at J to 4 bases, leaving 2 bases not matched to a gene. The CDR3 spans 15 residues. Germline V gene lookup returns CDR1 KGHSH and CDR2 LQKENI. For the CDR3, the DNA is TGTGCCAGCTCACCCGGGACAGGGGGGTACAATGAGCAGTTCTTC. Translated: CASSPGTGGYNEQFF.

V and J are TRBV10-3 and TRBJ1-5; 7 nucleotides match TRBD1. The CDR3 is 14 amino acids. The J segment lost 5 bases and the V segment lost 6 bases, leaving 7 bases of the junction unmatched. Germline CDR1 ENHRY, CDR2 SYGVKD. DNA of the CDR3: TGTGCCATCAGGGACGACAGGGATGATCAGCCCCAGCATTTT. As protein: CAIRDDRDDQPQHF.

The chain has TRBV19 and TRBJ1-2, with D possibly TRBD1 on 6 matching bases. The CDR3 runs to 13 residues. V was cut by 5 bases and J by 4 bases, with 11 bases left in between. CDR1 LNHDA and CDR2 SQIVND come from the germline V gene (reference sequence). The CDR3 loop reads CASSPGDLYGYTF. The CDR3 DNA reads TGTGCCAGTAGTCCAGGGGACCTCTATGGCTACACCTTC.

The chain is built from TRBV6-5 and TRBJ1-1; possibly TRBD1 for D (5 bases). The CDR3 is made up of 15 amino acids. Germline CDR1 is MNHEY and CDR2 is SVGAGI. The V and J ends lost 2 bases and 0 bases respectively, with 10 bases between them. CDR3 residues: CASSYHQGMNTEAFF. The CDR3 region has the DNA TGTGCCAGCAGTTACCACCAGGGAATGAACACTGAAGCTTTCTTT.

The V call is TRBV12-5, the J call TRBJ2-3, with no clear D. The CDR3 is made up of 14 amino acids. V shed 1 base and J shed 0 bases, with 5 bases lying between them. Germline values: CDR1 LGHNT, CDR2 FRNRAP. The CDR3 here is CASGLGQSTDTQYF. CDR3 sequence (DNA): TGTGCTAGTGGTTTGGGGCAGAGCACAGATACGCAGTATTTT.

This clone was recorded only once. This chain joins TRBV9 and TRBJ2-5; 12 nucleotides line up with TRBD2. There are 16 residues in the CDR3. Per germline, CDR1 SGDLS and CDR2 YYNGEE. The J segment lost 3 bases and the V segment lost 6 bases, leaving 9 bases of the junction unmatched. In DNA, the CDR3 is TGTGCCAGCACCGTCTCCCCTAGCGGGGGGGAAGAGACCCAGTACTTC. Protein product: CASTVSPSGGEETQYF.

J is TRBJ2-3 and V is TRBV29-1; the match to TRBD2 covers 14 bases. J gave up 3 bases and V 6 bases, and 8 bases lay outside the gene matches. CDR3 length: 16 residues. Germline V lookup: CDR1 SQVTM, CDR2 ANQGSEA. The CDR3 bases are TGCAGCGTAGTTAGACTAGCGGGGGGGCAGACAGATACGCAGTATTTT. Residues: CSVVRLAGGQTDTQYF.

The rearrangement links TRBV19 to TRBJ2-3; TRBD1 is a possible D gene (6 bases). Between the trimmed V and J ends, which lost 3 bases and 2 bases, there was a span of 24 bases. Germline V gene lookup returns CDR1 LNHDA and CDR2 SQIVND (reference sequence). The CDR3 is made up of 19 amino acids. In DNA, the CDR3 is TGTGCCAGTAGTATTGGACAGCGGCACGCCAGGATATTCACAGATACGCAGTATTTT. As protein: CASSIGQRHARIFTDTQYF. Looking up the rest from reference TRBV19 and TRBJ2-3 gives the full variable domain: DGGITQSPKYLFRKEGQNVTLSCEQNLNHDAMYWYRQDPGQGLRLIYYSQIVNDFQKGDIAEGYSVSREKKESFPLTVTSAQKNPTAFYLCASSIGQRHARIFTDTQYFGPGTRLTVL.